Below, one T cell receptor (beta chain) is given with its context. This sample was included in a study of blood T cell repertoires in COVID-19. This CDR3 comprises 15 residues. Per germline, CDR1 SNHLY and CDR2 FYNNEI. V lost 6 bases to trimming and J lost 2 bases; unmatched junction nucleotides: 4. The protocol was immunoSEQ multiplex PCR, while the TCRdb copy is restricted to in-frame clones and leaves out a portion. The sample shows about 440,000 clones, around nine tenths of them seen only once. The receptor's source is a woman aged 18-29 years with acute COVID-19. This rearrangement joins TRBV2 to TRBJ1-4; 9 bases line up with TRBD1. Sequenced: PBMCs or T cells enriched from blood (not recorded which). The CDR3 bases are TGTGCCAGCAGGGGAGACAGGGGGACTAATGAAAAACTGTTTTTT. Its translation: CASRGDRGTNEKLFF.